What follows are 29 T cell receptor beta chains derived from one specimen sequenced in a study of blood T cell repertoires in COVID-19. The repertoire was sequenced with immunoSEQ multiplex PCR; TCRdb's copy has only in-frame clones and lacks some. This sample has 200,000 to 300,000 clones; 84% occur once, and the top ten carry less than 4.5%. The material sequenced was peripheral blood. The receptors derive from a man aged 50-60 years with acute or convalescent COVID-19.

The rearrangement joins TRBV4-2 to TRBJ2-4; tentatively, D is TRBD2 (6 bases). Germline V gene lookup returns CDR1 LGHNA and CDR2 YNFKEQ. V lost 2 bases and J 13 bases, leaving 18 bases between the germline ends. The CDR3 runs 14 residues. The CDR3 sequence is CASSQNSGGELQYF. The CDR3 DNA follows: TGTGCCAGCAGCCAAAACTCGGGCGGGGAGCTACAGTACTTC.

V gene TRBV6-5 combines with J gene TRBJ2-3; D might be TRBD2 (6 bases). The CDR3 covers 14 residues. Germline lookup yields CDR1 MNHEY and CDR2 SVGAGI. Trimming removed 6 bases from V and 1 base from J, with 11 bases in between. DNA of the CDR3: TGTGCCAGCAGACCCGGGACTGGCACAGATACGCAGTATTTT. Its translation: CASRPGTGTDTQYF.

V and J are TRBV11-3 and TRBJ2-3, with 8 bases matching TRBD1. CDR1 and CDR2 (germline): SGHNT, YENEEA. The CDR3 extends over 16 amino acids. V lost 2 bases and J lost 2; bases outside the gene matches: 6. Here the CDR3 reads CASSLRSGGPTDTQYF. DNA of the CDR3: TGTGCCAGCAGCTTACGTTCAGGGGGCCCCACAGATACGCAGTATTTT. The full variable domain, with the rest looked up from reference TRBV11-3 and TRBJ2-3, is EAGVVQSPRYKIIEKKQPVAFWCNPISGHNTLYWYLQNLGQGPELLIRYENEEAVDDSQLPKDRFSAERLKGVDSTLKIQPAELGDSAVYLCASSLRSGGPTDTQYFGPGTRLTVL.

The rearrangement uses TRBV18 and TRBJ1-2; 7 bases are a match to TRBD1. The germline V gene encodes CDR1 KGHSH and CDR2 LQKENI. Trimming took 6 bases from V and 2 from J; bases not matched to a gene: 3. The CDR3 spans 13 residues. The CDR3 nucleotides are TGTGCCAGCTCGGAGGACAGGAACTATGGCTACACCTTC. Encoded protein: CASSEDRNYGYTF.

This chain connects TRBV7-8 to TRBJ1-2; 8 positions match TRBD1. This CDR3 is built from 16 residues. The trim removed 1 base at V and 6 bases at J, leaving 10 bases unmatched. CDR1 is SGHVS, CDR2 FQNEAQ, per germline. The DNA of the CDR3 is TGTGCCAGCAGCTTAGGGGTGCGCAGGGGGCGCGATGGCTACACCTTC. Its protein product is CASSLGVRRGRDGYTF.

This clone has a single count. The chain carries TRBV2 and TRBJ2-7; 7 positions match TRBD1. V dropped 1 base and J dropped 2; count of bases not matched to a gene: 5. Germline-derived CDR1 and CDR2 are SNHLY and FYNNEI. The CDR3 is 15 residues long. The CDR3 loop is CASSEGTGATYEQYF. In DNA form, the CDR3 reads TGTGCCAGCAGTGAAGGCACAGGGGCCACCTACGAGCAGTACTTC. The full variable domain, its missing parts supplied by reference TRBV2 and TRBJ2-7, is EPEVTQTPSHQVTQMGQEVILRCVPISNHLYFYWYRQILGQKVEFLVSFYNNEISEKSEIFDDQFSVERPDGSNFTLKIRSTKLEDSAMYFCASSEGTGATYEQYFGPGTRLTVT.

The gene calls are TRBV7-3 and TRBJ2-2; D gene uncertain. Trimming shortened V by 2 bases and J by 6 bases, and 4 bases separated the two germline ends. Germline CDR1 reads SGHTA; CDR2 reads FQGTGA. The CDR3 is 12 residues long. CDR3 sequence: CASSLSSGELFF. The CDR3 coding sequence is TGTGCCAGCAGCTTATCATCCGGGGAGCTGTTTTTT.

V is TRBV30 and J is TRBJ1-2; 7 bases are shared with TRBD1. V lost 0 bases to trimming and J lost 0 bases; unmatched junction nucleotides: 4. The CDR3 loop spans 15 amino acids. CDR1 is GTSNPN, CDR2 SVGIG, per germline (reference sequence). CDR3 amino acids: CAWSVRTGSNYGYTF. CDR3 bases: TGTGCCTGGAGTGTACGGACAGGCTCTAACTATGGCTACACCTTC.

The V gene is TRBV19, the J gene TRBJ1-1, with unresolved D. Germline V gene sequence: CDR1 LNHDA, CDR2 SQIVND (reference sequence). CDR3 length: 14 residues. V shed 3 bases and J shed 4 bases, with 12 bases lying between them. The CDR3 region is CASSITITGTEAFF. Written as DNA, the CDR3 is TGTGCCAGTAGTATTACGATTACGGGCACTGAAGCTTTCTTT.

The chain couples TRBV3-1 (or the pseudogene TRBV3-2) to TRBJ1-5; TRBD1 aligns across 8 bases. V dropped 0 bases and J dropped 3; count of bases not matched to a gene: 4. CDR3 size: 16 residues. Germline V gene sequence: CDR1 LGHDT, CDR2 YNNKEL (reference sequence). CDR3: CASSQDPGGFNQPQHF. CDR3 DNA: TGTGCCAGCAGCCAAGATCCAGGGGGCTTCAATCAGCCCCAGCATTTT.

This chain joins TRBV2 and TRBJ2-2, with D possibly matching TRBD1 (5 bases). The V end was cut by 2 bases, the J end by 2 bases, with 12 bases between. Germline CDR1 SNHLY, CDR2 FYNNEI. The CDR3 has 16 residues. This CDR3 is CASSERGQGNTGELFF. The CDR3 nucleotides are TGTGCCAGCAGTGAAAGAGGTCAGGGAAACACCGGGGAGCTGTTTTTT.

This clone came up once. This chain links TRBV5-1 with TRBJ2-2; 8 nucleotides match TRBD1. V dropped 4 bases and J dropped 3; count of bases not matched to a gene: 5. In germline, CDR1 is SGHRS, CDR2 YFSETQ. CDR3 length equals 15 residues. CDR3 nucleotide sequence: TGCGCCAGCAGCGCCTCGACAGGGGACACCGGGGAGCTGTTTTTT. It encodes CASSASTGDTGELFF.

This chain joins TRBV6-5 and TRBJ1-5; D gene unclear. The germline V gene has CDR1 MNHEY and CDR2 SVGAGI. The CDR3 sequence is 13 residues long. Trimming took 6 bases from V and 4 from J, leaving 10 bases between them. CDR3 amino acids: CASRAAGNQPQHF. The CDR3 region has the DNA TGTGCCAGCAGAGCGGCGGGGAATCAGCCCCAGCATTTT.

This clone was picked up one time. The chain links TRBV14 to TRBJ1-2; no clear D gene. The V end was cut by 1 base, the J end by 0 bases, with 6 bases between. From germline, CDR1 is SGHDN and CDR2 FVKESK. The CDR3 length is 14 residues. CDR3 residues: CASSQVGTNYGYTF. DNA of the CDR3: TGTGCCAGCAGCCAAGTCGGGACTAACTATGGCTACACCTTC. Full variable domain (missing parts from reference TRBV14 and TRBJ1-2): EAGVTQFPSHSVIEKGQTVTLRCDPISGHDNLYWYRRVMGKEIKFLLHFVKESKQDESGMPNNRFLAERTGGTYSTLKVQPAELEDSGVYFCASSQVGTNYGYTFGSGTRLTVV.

This clone was found once. At one of its ends the junction is not consistent with the germline gene, which may arise from a read error. The rearrangement joins TRBV6-5 to TRBJ1-1; 9 bases agree with TRBD1. This CDR3 comprises 15 residues. CDR1 and CDR2 (germline): MNHEY, SVGAGI. This CDR3 is CASSYSIENRGLFLF. In DNA, the CDR3 is TGTGCCAGCAGTTACTCGATTGAAAACAGGGGGCTCTTTCTTTTT.

The V gene is TRBV19, the J gene TRBJ1-2; 8 positions agree with TRBD1. Trimming removed 3 bases from V and 8 bases from J; junction bases left unmatched: 14. The CDR3 covers 16 residues. Germline loops: CDR1 LNHDA, CDR2 SQIVND (reference sequence). DNA for the CDR3: TGTGCCAGTAGTATTTCCCCCCGGGACAGGATCTACGGCTACACCTTC. Translated, it gives CASSISPRDRIYGYTF.

V is TRBV11-3 and J is TRBJ1-4, with a tentative D call TRBD1 (5 bases). Germline loops: CDR1 SGHNT, CDR2 YENEEA. V was shortened by 1 base and J by 8 bases, with 20 bases between the two germline ends. CDR3 length: 17 residues. The CDR3, as DNA: TGTGCCAGCAGCTTAGGCCGGGGGGGACGGGGCGCGGAAAAACTGTTTTTT. It specifies CASSLGRGGRGAEKLFF.

The chain carries TRBV6-5 and TRBJ2-1; D possibly corresponds to TRBD2 (5 bases). Germline loops: CDR1 MNHEY, CDR2 SVGAGI. CDR3 length equals 14 residues. V lost 6 bases and J lost 2, with 11 bases in between. CDR3 DNA sequence: TGTGCCAGCAGCTGGAGGAGTACCTACAATGAGCAGTTCTTC. Translating it yields CASSWRSTYNEQFF.

This rearrangement joins TRBV2 to TRBJ2-1, with TRBD2 as a possible D gene (7 bases). CDR1 is SNHLY, CDR2 FYNNEI, per germline. The V end lost 6 bases, the J end lost 3 bases, and 12 bases lay between the germline ends. CDR3 size: 14 residues. The CDR3 spells CASRTGGSYNEQFF. The CDR3 DNA reads as TGTGCCAGCAGGACAGGCGGGAGCTACAATGAGCAGTTCTTC.

V gene TRBV6-5 combines with J gene TRBJ2-2; 9 nucleotides match TRBD2. The V gene's germline CDR1 is MNHEY and CDR2 SVGAGI. V lost 9 bases, J lost 8 bases, and 1 base stayed unmatched. This CDR3 spans 11 amino acids. The CDR3: CASSGRGELFF. CDR3 bases: TGTGCCAGTAGCGGGAGAGGGGAGCTGTTTTTT.

The chain employs TRBV11-2 and TRBJ2-7; 8 bases fit TRBD1. V lost 1 base and J lost 6; bases outside the gene matches: 14. There are 17 residues in the CDR3. The germline V gene has CDR1 SGHAT and CDR2 FQNNGV. The CDR3 here is CASSLVAPRQGPFEQYF. The DNA of the CDR3 is TGTGCCAGCAGCTTAGTCGCCCCCCGACAGGGGCCGTTCGAGCAGTACTTC.

V is TRBV19 and J is TRBJ1-5; 7 bases are a match to TRBD1. The CDR3 length is 17 residues. Per the germline V gene, CDR1 is LNHDA and CDR2 is SQIVND (reference sequence). Losses at the gene ends were 0 bases for V and 1 base for J; bases not matched to a gene: 6. CDR3 amino acids: CASSIEGFRGSNQPQHF. The CDR3 bases are TGTGCCAGTAGTATAGAAGGGTTCAGGGGGAGCAATCAGCCCCAGCATTTT.

The genes are TRBV3-1 (or the pseudogene TRBV3-2) and TRBJ1-6; 7 bases agree with TRBD1. Trimming at V came to 6 bases and at J to 7 bases, leaving 6 bases not matched to a gene. The CDR3 runs 14 residues. Germline values: CDR1 LGHDT, CDR2 YNNKEL (reference sequence). The CDR3 region is CASSGRDRNSPLHF. As DNA, the CDR3 is TGTGCCAGCAGTGGTCGGGACAGAAATTCACCCCTCCACTTT.

The J gene is TRBJ1-5, the V gene TRBV6-5; 8 bases line up with TRBD1. Trimming cost V 6 bases and J 6 bases; bases outside gene matches: 7. Germline loops: CDR1 MNHEY, CDR2 SVGAGI. The CDR3 has 14 residues. The CDR3 nucleotides read TGTGCCAGCAGCGTGACAGGGGCTGGTCAGCCCCAGCATTTT. Protein: CASSVTGAGQPQHF.

This chain joins TRBV7-8 and TRBJ2-7; a weak D match, TRBD1 (7 bases). With 2 bases removed from V and 3 bases from J, the gap between germline ends came to 14 bases. The germline gives CDR1 SGHVS, CDR2 FQNEAQ. The CDR3 has 15 amino acids. The CDR3 region has the DNA TGTGCCAGCAGCTTAATGCAGGGGGGTAACTACGAGCAGTACTTC. This encodes CASSLMQGGNYEQYF.

This clone was seen many times. The rearrangement uses TRBV14 and TRBJ1-2; D is perhaps TRBD1 (6 bases). Trimming left V 0 bases short and J 6 bases short, with 14 bases between. Germline CDR1 SGHDN, CDR2 FVKESK. The CDR3 spans 15 residues. The CDR3 DNA reads TGTGCCAGCAGCCAAGATTACAGGGTAACGGATGGCTACACCTTC. It is translated as CASSQDYRVTDGYTF.

The J gene is TRBJ1-2, the V gene TRBV19, with TRBD1 matching over 9 bases. The CDR3 has 15 residues. The V and J ends lost 8 bases and 2 bases, in that order; junction bases with no gene match: 9. Germline CDR1 and CDR2: LNHDA and SQIVND (reference sequence). Written as DNA, the CDR3 is TGTGCCAGTCACCGAGGGGACAGGGCCAACTATGGCTACACCTTC. This sequence encodes CASHRGDRANYGYTF.

This chain joins TRBV21-1 and TRBJ2-1; the table's D call, TRBD2, was not checked against the DNA. TRBV21-1 counts as a pseudogene. This CDR3 has 9 amino acids. The DNA for the CDR3 is TGTGCCAGCAGTCGGTCTGAGCTCTTC. This translates into CASSRSELF.

This rearrangement joins TRBV7-3 to TRBJ1-1; D is undetermined. The CDR3 loop spans 13 amino acids. Trimming shortened V by 2 bases and J by 1 base, and 5 bases separated the two germline ends. CDR1 and CDR2 from the germline V gene are SGHTA and FQGTGA. The CDR3 loop is CASSLGRNTEAFF. The CDR3 bases are TGTGCCAGCAGCTTAGGCAGGAACACTGAAGCTTTCTTT. The whole variable domain, filled in from reference TRBV7-3 and TRBJ1-1, reads GAGVSQTPSNKVTEKGKYVELRCDPISGHTALYWYRQSLGQGPEFLIYFQGTGAADDSGLPNDRFFAVRPEGSVSTLKIQRTERGDSAVYLCASSLGRNTEAFFGQGTRLTVV.